The rows below give T cell receptor beta chains drawn from one sample of a study of tumor-infiltrating lymphocytes in oesophageal squamous cell carcinoma. From the PCR reads, TCRdb called clonotypes with MiXCR, one entry per CDR3 protein. The sample carries about 19,000 distinct CDR3 sequences, just over 40% recorded once. Input material: normal esophageal tissue next to the tumor. These receptors were obtained from a male donor with esophageal squamous cell carcinoma. Each CDR3 is given with its conserved first and last residue. A D gene is named only where the DNA matches it firmly. Size values are once, few and many counts, or a class for expanded clones, and some rows have none.

J gene: TRBJ1-5
D gene: .
V gene: TRBV6-1
clone size: many
CDR3 DNA: TGTGCCAGCAGGGGGGACCTCGGGAGCAATCAGCCCCAGCATTTT
CDR3 protein: CASRGDLGSNQPQHF

J gene: TRBJ2-3
D gene: TRBD1
V gene: TRBV6-1
clone size: many
CDR3 DNA: TGTGCCAGCAGTGAAAGTCAGGGGGTTAATACGCAGTATTTT
CDR3 protein: CASSESQGVNTQYF

J gene: TRBJ1-1
D gene: .
V gene: TRBV7-2
clone size: few
CDR3 DNA: TGTGCCAGCAGCCATGGACGGGTCAACACTGAAGCTTTCTTT
CDR3 protein: CASSHGRVNTEAFF

J gene: TRBJ1-5
D gene: .
V gene: TRBV12-3/TRBV12-4
clone size: many
CDR3 DNA: TGTGCCAGCAGTTTTGTAGTCGTAGAGAGTTATAGCAATCAGCCCCAGCATTTT
CDR3 protein: CASSFVVVESYSNQPQHF

J gene: TRBJ2-3
D gene: .
V gene: TRBV5-1
clone size: .
CDR3 DNA: TGCGCCAGCAGCTTGGCCCTGGGATATAGCACAGATACGCAGTATTTT
CDR3 protein: CASSLALGYSTDTQYF

J gene: TRBJ1-1
D gene: .
V gene: TRBV7-6
clone size: .
CDR3 DNA: TGTGCCAGCAGCTCAACCCGACCGGGCGACAAAGCTTTCTTT
CDR3 protein: CASSSTRPGDKAFF

J gene: TRBJ1-1
D gene: .
V gene: TRBV7-6
clone size: .
CDR3 DNA: TGTGCCAGCAGCTTACGAACAGGGATGAACACTGAAGCTTTCTTT
CDR3 protein: CASSLRTGMNTEAFF

J gene: TRBJ2-1
D gene: TRBD2
V gene: TRBV7-2
clone size: .
CDR3 DNA: TGTGCCAGCAGCTTACTTAGCGGGGGTTGGGATGAGCAGTTCTTC
CDR3 protein: CASSLLSGGWDEQFF

J gene: TRBJ2-5
D gene: .
V gene: TRBV24-1
clone size: .
CDR3 DNA: TGTGCCACCAGTGATTGGCAGGGGTCCCAAGAGACCCAGTACTTC
CDR3 protein: CATSDWQGSQETQYF

J gene: TRBJ1-6
D gene: .
V gene: TRBV6-8
clone size: .
CDR3 DNA: TGTGCCAGCAGTTATTCAGGACCCTATAATTCACCCCTCCACTTT
CDR3 protein: CASSYSGPYNSPLHF

J gene: TRBJ2-1
D gene: TRBD2
V gene: TRBV27
clone size: many
CDR3 DNA: TGTGCCAGCAGTCCCCCCCAACTTTTAGGGGAGGGCCGGAACAATGAGCAGTTCTTC
CDR3 protein: CASSPPQLLGEGRNNEQFF

J gene: TRBJ2-1
D gene: .
V gene: TRBV6-6
clone size: .
CDR3 DNA: TGTGCCAGCAGTTACTCCTTCGCCCCAGGGGGGAATGAGCAGTTCTTC
CDR3 protein: CASSYSFAPGGNEQFF

J gene: TRBJ2-1
D gene: TRBD2
V gene: TRBV5-6
clone size: many
CDR3 DNA: TGTGCCAGCAGCCGTAGAGGACTAGCGGGATATATAATCTACAATGAGCAGTTCTTC
CDR3 protein: CASSRRGLAGYIIYNEQFF

J gene: TRBJ2-2
D gene: TRBD2
V gene: TRBV27
clone size: .
CDR3 DNA: TGTGCCAGCAGTGCTAGCGGGCGTTTCACCGGGGAGCTGTTTTTT
CDR3 protein: CASSASGRFTGELFF

J gene: TRBJ2-3
D gene: TRBD2
V gene: TRBV7-2
clone size: .
CDR3 DNA: TGTGCCAGCAGCCCACAAGCGGGAGCCACAGATACGCAGTATTTT
CDR3 protein: CASSPQAGATDTQYF

J gene: TRBJ1-2
D gene: TRBD1
V gene: TRBV7-8
clone size: .
CDR3 DNA: TGTGCCAGCAGCGTGACAGGGGAGGGGGCCTATGGCTACACCTTC
CDR3 protein: CASSVTGEGAYGYTF

J gene: TRBJ2-3
D gene: TRBD2
V gene: TRBV28
clone size: .
CDR3 DNA: TGTGCCAGCAGTTTATCGACTAGCGGGATCGGTGAGACCCAGTACTTT
CDR3 protein: CASSLSTSGIGETQYF

J gene: TRBJ2-7
D gene: .
V gene: TRBV18
clone size: many
CDR3 DNA: TGTGCCAGCTCACCGCTGTTGTGGACTGGGGGAGATCCCGATGAGCAGTACTTC
CDR3 protein: CASSPLLWTGGDPDEQYF

J gene: TRBJ2-5
D gene: .
V gene: TRBV6-2/TRBV6-3
clone size: .
CDR3 DNA: TGTGCCAGCAGTTACTCATGGCAGACCCAGTACTTC
CDR3 protein: CASSYSWQTQYF

J gene: TRBJ2-1
D gene: .
V gene: TRBV11-2
clone size: many
CDR3 DNA: TGTGCCAGCAGCTTAGATCGAGTCGGAGGCTCCTACAATGAGCAGTTCTTC
CDR3 protein: CASSLDRVGGSYNEQFF

J gene: TRBJ1-4
D gene: TRBD1
V gene: TRBV5-5
clone size: many
CDR3 DNA: TGTGCCAGCAGCACACAACAGGGGGCGCAAGAAAAACTGTTTTTT
CDR3 protein: CASSTQQGAQEKLFF

J gene: TRBJ1-2
D gene: TRBD1
V gene: TRBV7-2
clone size: .
CDR3 DNA: TGTGCCAGCAGCACATACAGGGGTTCCTATGGCTACACCTTC
CDR3 protein: CASSTYRGSYGYTF

J gene: TRBJ2-5
D gene: TRBD1
V gene: TRBV7-9
clone size: once
CDR3 DNA: TGTGCTAGCAGCTTTTCGACAGGGGCTTACACCGGGGAGCTGTACTTC
CDR3 protein: CASSFSTGAYTGELYF

J gene: TRBJ2-1
D gene: .
V gene: TRBV7-2
clone size: .
CDR3 DNA: TGTGCCAGCAGTCTCACGGGAGGCCACAGGGATGAGCAGTTCTTC
CDR3 protein: CASSLTGGHRDEQFF

J gene: TRBJ2-3
D gene: .
V gene: TRBV6-1
clone size: .
CDR3 DNA: TGTGCCAGCAGCTCGGACGGGACCGATACGCAGTATTTT
CDR3 protein: CASSSDGTDTQYF

J gene: TRBJ2-3
D gene: .
V gene: TRBV7-3
clone size: once
CDR3 DNA: TGTGCCAGCAGCTTTAACGGTGGGGATACGCAGTATTTT
CDR3 protein: CASSFNGGDTQYF

J gene: TRBJ2-7
D gene: TRBD2
V gene: TRBV28
clone size: many
CDR3 DNA: TGTGCCAGCAGTAAGGTAGCGGGAGCCTACGAGCAGTACTTC
CDR3 protein: CASSKVAGAYEQYF

J gene: TRBJ2-5
D gene: TRBD2
V gene: TRBV12-5
clone size: .
CDR3 DNA: TGTGCTAGTGGTTTCGGACTAGCGTACCAAGAGACCCAGTACTTC
CDR3 protein: CASGFGLAYQETQYF

J gene: TRBJ2-6
D gene: .
V gene: TRBV7-3
clone size: .
CDR3 DNA: TGTGCCAGCAGCTCCAGGGCCTCTGGGGCCAACGTCCTGACTTTC
CDR3 protein: CASSSRASGANVLTF

J gene: TRBJ2-7
D gene: .
V gene: TRBV11-3
clone size: many
CDR3 DNA: TGTGCCAGCAGCCTGGATACCTACGAGCAGTACTTC
CDR3 protein: CASSLDTYEQYF

J gene: TRBJ2-3
D gene: TRBD2
V gene: TRBV5-1
clone size: many
CDR3 DNA: TGCGCCAGCAGCTTTAGCGGGGCTAGCACAGATACGCAGTATTTT
CDR3 protein: CASSFSGASTDTQYF

J gene: TRBJ2-7
D gene: TRBD2
V gene: TRBV3-1
clone size: .
CDR3 DNA: TGTGCCAGCAGCCTTCGGACTAGCGGGTTATCCTACGAGCAGTACTTC
CDR3 protein: CASSLRTSGLSYEQYF

J gene: TRBJ2-3
D gene: .
V gene: TRBV19
clone size: many
CDR3 DNA: TGTGCCAGTAGTTCCACCCCCGGGGATACGCAGTATTTT
CDR3 protein: CASSSTPGDTQYF